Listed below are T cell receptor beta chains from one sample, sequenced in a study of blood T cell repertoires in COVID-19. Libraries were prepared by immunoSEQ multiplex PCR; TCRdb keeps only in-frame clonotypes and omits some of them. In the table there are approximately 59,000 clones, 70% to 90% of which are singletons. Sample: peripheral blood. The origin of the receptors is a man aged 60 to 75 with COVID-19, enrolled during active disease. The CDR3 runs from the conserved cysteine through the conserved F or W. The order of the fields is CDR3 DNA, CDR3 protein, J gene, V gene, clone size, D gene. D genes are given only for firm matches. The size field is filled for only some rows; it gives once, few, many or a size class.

TGTGCCAGCAGGCGGGACAGGGCTAATGAAAAACTGTTTTTT	CASRRDRANEKLFF	TRBJ1-4	TRBV5-6	once	TRBD1
TGTGCCAGCAGTTACTTGGGACTAGGGGACACAGATACGCAGTATTTT	CASSYLGLGDTDTQYF	TRBJ2-3	TRBV6-2/TRBV6-3	once	TRBD2
TGTGCCAGCAGCGTAGATTTCTCTGACACCGGGGAGCTGTTTTTT	CASSVDFSDTGELFF	TRBJ2-2	TRBV9	-	-
TGTGCCAGCAGCTTGAGGGCCTCGTGGGAGACCCAGTACTTC	CASSLRASWETQYF	TRBJ2-5	TRBV3-1/TRBV3-2	-	-
TGTGCCAGCAGCTTCTTTGCGGGAGACGAGACCCAGTACTTC	CASSFFAGDETQYF	TRBJ2-5	TRBV7-2	-	TRBD2
TGCGCCAGCAGACAAGGACAGGGAACGATGACCTACCTCTACGAGCAGTACTTC	CASRQGQGTMTYLYEQYF	TRBJ2-7	TRBV10-1	few	TRBD1
TGTGCCAGCAGCTTAAGGGGACAGGGGTTTGAGGGAGGGCCGCTCGAGCAGTACTTC	CASSLRGQGFEGGPLEQYF	TRBJ2-7	TRBV13	-	TRBD1
TGCGCCAGCAGCCTCGGTCGGGGGACTAGCGGCGGCTTCCAAGAGACCCAGTACTTC	CASSLGRGTSGGFQETQYF	TRBJ2-5	TRBV4-3	-	TRBD2
TGTGCCAGCAGCGCGGACATAAGGGAAAACATTCAGTACTTC	CASSADIRENIQYF	TRBJ2-4	TRBV9	-	-
TGTGCCAGCAGCTTATCCGCCTACGAGCAGTACTTC	CASSLSAYEQYF	TRBJ2-7	TRBV11-3	-	-
TGCAGCGTTGAAGAAGGTGGGCTTAATGAAAAACTGTTTTTT	CSVEEGGLNEKLFF	TRBJ1-4	TRBV29-1	-	-
TGTGCCAGCAGCAAAGGACAGGGTGGAACCGGGGAGCTGTTTTTT	CASSKGQGGTGELFF	TRBJ2-2	TRBV11-3	-	TRBD1
TGTGCCAGCAGCTTAAGTACGACTAGCGGGAGTTTGTTCTTC	CASSLSTTSGSLFF	TRBJ2-1	TRBV11-2	-	TRBD2
TGTGCCAGCAGCTTAGCAACAGGTGATGGAAACACCATATATTTT	CASSLATGDGNTIYF	TRBJ1-3	TRBV7-8	-	-
TGTGCCAGTAGTATGATCTCCGGGAATCCATATTTT	CASSMISGNPYF	TRBJ1-3	TRBV19	-	-
TGCGCCAGCAGCTTTAAACAGGGTACCTACAATGAGCAGTTCTTC	CASSFKQGTYNEQFF	TRBJ2-1	TRBV5-1	-	-
TGTGCCAGCAGCTTCGCCGGGACTGGAAGAGCCAAAAACATTCAGTACTTC	CASSFAGTGRAKNIQYF	TRBJ2-4	TRBV7-9	-	-
TGTGCCAGCAGTCCAACTAGCGGGGGAAATGAGCAGTTCTTC	CASSPTSGGNEQFF	TRBJ2-1	TRBV6-5	once	TRBD2
TGTGCCAGCAGTTTAAGAGCGACAGCACAAGAGACCCAGTACTTC	CASSLRATAQETQYF	TRBJ2-5	TRBV27	-	-
TGTGCCAGCAGCCAAGGACCCCCCAGAGGCACCATATATTTT	CASSQGPPRGTIYF	TRBJ1-3	TRBV3-1/TRBV3-2	-	-
TGCGCCAGTTCCGGTGGGGCCCCCGGAGATACGCAGTATTTT	CASSGGAPGDTQYF	TRBJ2-3	TRBV5-1	-	-
TGTGCCAGCAGCTTAGACTCCGCGGCGACAGGGGGTGAGCAGTACTTC	CASSLDSAATGGEQYF	TRBJ2-7	TRBV7-8	once	TRBD1
TGTGCCACCTTCGGAGGTGGGCCGCCCTACGAGCAGTACTTC	CATFGGGPPYEQYF	TRBJ2-7	TRBV19	-	-
TGTGCCAGCAGTTTCAGCGGTAAAAACGGGGAGCTGTTTTTT	CASSFSGKNGELFF	TRBJ2-2	TRBV11-1	-	-
TGTGCCAGCAGCCGAGGGGGACTAGCGGGGGGAGATACGCAGTATTTT	CASSRGGLAGGDTQYF	TRBJ2-3	TRBV3-1/TRBV3-2	-	TRBD2
TGTGCCAGCAGCATCCCCGGGACAGGTGACTATGGCTACACCTTC	CASSIPGTGDYGYTF	TRBJ1-2	TRBV21-1	-	-
TGCGCCAGCAGTCTACCCGGGACAGGGAAAGGAGGCTACACCTTC	CASSLPGTGKGGYTF	TRBJ1-2	TRBV4-1	-	TRBD1
TGTGCCAGTCCAGGGGGACATGGCTACACCTTC	CASPGGHGYTF	TRBJ1-2	TRBV19	-	TRBD1
TGTGCCAGCAGTTACGGACTAGCGGGAGGCCCTGATACGCAGTATTTT	CASSYGLAGGPDTQYF	TRBJ2-3	TRBV6-5	-	TRBD2
TGTGCTAGTGGCCGGGACAACTACAATGAGCAGTTCTTC	CASGRDNYNEQFF	TRBJ2-1	TRBV12-5	-	-
TGTGCCAGCAGCTTAGGACAGGGCGGTGAAGCTTTCTTT	CASSLGQGGEAFF	TRBJ1-1	TRBV11-2	-	TRBD1
TGTGCCGGCAGCCCGGACAGGTTCGGATCAGAGACCCAGTACTTC	CAGSPDRFGSETQYF	TRBJ2-5	TRBV7-8	-	TRBD1
TGTGCCAGTATGGGGCGAGGGGGCCAAAACATTCAGTACTTC	CASMGRGGQNIQYF	TRBJ2-4	TRBV19	-	TRBD1
TGTGCCAGCAGCACTGACGTTTGGAGGGGCTCCTACGAGCAGTACTTC	CASSTDVWRGSYEQYF	TRBJ2-7	TRBV13	-	-
TGTGCCAGCAGCCCCCCTGGGGACTTACAAGAGACCCAGTACTTC	CASSPPGDLQETQYF	TRBJ2-5	TRBV14	-	-
TGTGCCAGCAGTGAGACAGGGGGCCGCTCTAATGAAAAACTGTTTTTT	CASSETGGRSNEKLFF	TRBJ1-4	TRBV2	-	TRBD1
TGTGCCAGCAGCCACACTGCGGGAGGGCACAATGAGCAGTTCTTC	CASSHTAGGHNEQFF	TRBJ2-1	TRBV3-1/TRBV3-2	-	TRBD2
TGTGCCAGCAGTGAGGGACAGCGAAACAATCAGCCCCAGCATTTT	CASSEGQRNNQPQHF	TRBJ1-5	TRBV6-1	-	TRBD1
TGTGCCAGCAGTTACTCGAGAGGACAGGGGAAGCCAGATACGCAGTATTTT	CASSYSRGQGKPDTQYF	TRBJ2-3	TRBV6-2/TRBV6-3	-	TRBD1
TGCGCCAGCAGCTTGTCGGCGCCGGGAGAGACCCAGTACTTC	CASSLSAPGETQYF	TRBJ2-5	TRBV5-1	-	-
TGCGCCAGCAGCTTGCTGGGGGGAGGAGGAACCGGGGAGCTGTTTTTT	CASSLLGGGGTGELFF	TRBJ2-2	TRBV5-1	-	-
TGTGCCAGCAGTTACTCGGGACTAGCGGGCCAAGAGACCCAGTACTTC	CASSYSGLAGQETQYF	TRBJ2-5	TRBV6-6	-	TRBD2
TGTGCCAGCAGCCTCCCCGGGACTAGCAAAACAGATACGCAGTATTTT	CASSLPGTSKTDTQYF	TRBJ2-3	TRBV5-6	-	TRBD2
TGTGCCAGCAGCTTGGTCGGACAGGACAATCAGCCCCAGCATTTT	CASSLVGQDNQPQHF	TRBJ1-5	TRBV5-5	-	TRBD1
TGTGCCAGCAGTACTATAGCGGGATCCACCGGGGAGCTGTTTTTT	CASSTIAGSTGELFF	TRBJ2-2	TRBV7-9	-	TRBD2
TGTGCAACAGGGACGGACACAGATACGCAGTATTTT	CATGTDTDTQYF	TRBJ2-3	TRBV10-3	few	-
TGTGCCAGCAGTTACTTCGACAAGACTGAAGCTTTCTTT	CASSYFDKTEAFF	TRBJ1-1	TRBV6-5	few	-
TGTGCCAGCAGATTGAGATACTACGAGCAGTACTTC	CASRLRYYEQYF	TRBJ2-7	TRBV6-5	-	-
TGTGCCAGCAGTGGAGAGAGGACAGGGGGCTTTAACACCATATATTTT	CASSGERTGGFNTIYF	TRBJ1-3	TRBV6-1	-	TRBD1
TGTGCCAGCAGTGGGGACAGGGGGCGATCTTCGTCACCCCTCCACTTT	CASSGDRGRSSSPLHF	TRBJ1-6	TRBV6-1	once	TRBD1
TGTGCCAGCAGCGGACCACAGGGGTGGGATACGCAGTATTTT	CASSGPQGWDTQYF	TRBJ2-3	TRBV9	-	TRBD1
TGCGCCAGCAGCACTGGACAGGTAAAGGGTAGCACAGATACGCAGTATTTT	CASSTGQVKGSTDTQYF	TRBJ2-3	TRBV5-1	few	TRBD1
TGTGCCAGCACCTATGGGGCGGGGTACAATGAGCAGTTCTTC	CASTYGAGYNEQFF	TRBJ2-1	TRBV11-2	-	-
TGCGCCAGCAGGCAAACTAGCGGGGGGATCTACGAGCAGTACTTC	CASRQTSGGIYEQYF	TRBJ2-7	TRBV5-1	-	TRBD2
TGTGCCAGCAGCTTAGGGCGCTACGAGCAGTACTTC	CASSLGRYEQYF	TRBJ2-7	TRBV13	-	-
TGTGCCAGCAGAATAGGGACAGGACGTGGCTACACCTTC	CASRIGTGRGYTF	TRBJ1-2	TRBV6-6	-	TRBD1
TGTGCCAGCAGCTCCACCGCAGGGTTAGCAGATACGCAGTATTTT	CASSSTAGLADTQYF	TRBJ2-3	TRBV5-6	-	-
TGTGCCAGCAGCCAAGGAGGGGGGGGGAAATTAATTTCACCCCTCCACTTT	CASSQGGGGKLISPLHF	TRBJ1-6	TRBV3-1/TRBV3-2	-	-